This paragraph reports one T cell receptor (beta chain). Both 60 Vbeta primers and 13 Jbeta primers went into the PCR. Authors' methods: A later analysis tallied 65 million to 85 million unique TCR beta chains, around 11 million of them shared. Some clones are missing from TCRdb's copy, which holds only in-frame ones; the method was immunoSEQ multiplex PCR. For V, J and clone size, that table is used; D and trimming come from the DNA. The repertoire table contains 200,000 or so clones. This specimen belongs to a study of cytomegalovirus exposure and HLA in healthy donors. The CDR3 totals 11 residues. The ends were cut back, 4 bases at V and 9 bases at J, with 10 bases in the middle. CDR1 DFQATT and CDR2 SNEGSKA come from the germline V gene (reference sequence).

This clonotype originated in a boy under 18 in good health and CMV-seronegative. The specimen was PBMCs. The chain carries TRBV20-1 and TRBJ2-1, with a weak D call TRBD1 (5 bases). The CDR3 loop is CSAKRGFEQFF. CDR3 sequence (DNA): TGCAGTGCTAAAAGGGGTTTTGAGCAGTTCTTC.